The 27 T cell receptor beta chains given below trace back to one sample, sequenced in a study of blood T cell repertoires in COVID-19. The data were produced by immunoSEQ multiplex PCR, yet TCRdb's version contains in-frame clones alone and is incomplete. The table includes over 65,000 clones, over 75% detected once. The sample taken for sequencing was peripheral blood. The source is a human donor in a cohort sampled during active COVID-19.

The V call is TRBV14, the J call TRBJ2-5, with D maybe TRBD1 (7 bases). The CDR3 sequence is 16 residues long. Germline V gene data show CDR1 as SGHDN and CDR2 as FVKESK. Trimming cost V 1 base and J 4 bases, with 16 bases left between them. In DNA, the CDR3 is TGTGCCAGCAGCCAAGCCTACAGGGGAGGAGGAGAGACCCAGTACTTC. It encodes CASSQAYRGGGETQYF.

This clone was seen a single time. This chain joins TRBV21-1 and TRBJ1-3; the table's D call, TRBD1, has no DNA check behind it. TRBV21-1 is a pseudogene. This CDR3 spans 18 amino acids. CDR3 residues: CASSPGTLAPGSGNTIYF. CDR3 coding DNA: TGTGCCAGCTCCCCCGGGACACTCGCTCCGGGCTCTGGAAACACCATATATTTT.

The chain carries TRBV6-6 and TRBJ1-2, with 8 bases that match TRBD1. The CDR3 sequence is 14 residues long. CDR1 MNHNY and CDR2 SVGAGI come from the germline V gene (reference sequence). V lost 5 bases, J lost 2 bases, and 4 bases stayed unmatched. The CDR3 here is CASSNRGSNYGYTF. CDR3 in DNA: TGTGCCAGCAGTAACAGGGGGTCGAACTATGGCTACACCTTC.

This rearrangement joins TRBV29-1 to TRBJ2-7, with TRBD1 identical over 7 bases. Germline CDR1 reads SQVTM; CDR2 reads ANQGSEA. CDR3 length equals 13 residues. The junction had 8 bases not matched to a gene; V was cut back by 7 bases and J by 2 bases. In nucleotides, the CDR3 is TGCAGCGCTCTTTCCGGGACAGCCTACGAGCAGTACTTC. It encodes CSALSGTAYEQYF.

The chain is built from TRBV30 and TRBJ2-7; TRBD1 aligns across 8 bases. With V trimmed by 0 bases and J by 0 bases, 10 bases remained unmatched. Germline V gene data show CDR1 as GTSNPN and CDR2 as SVGIG (reference sequence). CDR3 length: 17 amino acids. CDR3 residues: CAWSVLSGGSFSYEQYF. CDR3 DNA sequence: TGTGCCTGGAGTGTATTATCAGGGGGCAGTTTCTCCTACGAGCAGTACTTC.

The chain carries TRBV30 and TRBJ1-2; 8 bases line up with TRBD1. The V and J ends lost 0 bases and 7 bases, in that order; junction bases with no gene match: 4. The CDR3 is 13 residues long. Germline lookup yields CDR1 GTSNPN and CDR2 SVGIG (reference sequence). CDR3 loop: CAWSVQGAGGYTF. In DNA, the CDR3 is TGTGCCTGGAGTGTCCAGGGGGCTGGTGGCTACACCTTC.

The chain recombines TRBV10-2 with TRBJ1-1, with 11 bases aligning to TRBD1. The trim removed 7 bases at V and 4 bases at J, leaving 2 bases unmatched. This CDR3 has 13 amino acids. Germline assignment: CDR1 WSHSY and CDR2 SAAADI. The CDR3 loop is CASKGQGATEAFF. For the CDR3, the DNA is TGCGCCAGCAAAGGACAGGGGGCCACTGAAGCTTTCTTT.

The chain's CDR3 is CAIRGGNTQYF. The CDR3 coding sequence is TGTGCCATACGGGGGGGTAATACGCAGTATTTT. The J gene is TRBJ2-3, the V gene TRBV28; 8 bases are shared with TRBD2. CDR3 length equals 11 residues. Germline loops: CDR1 MDHEN, CDR2 SYDVKM. Unmatched junction bases numbered 4, after V lost 10 bases and J lost 7 bases.

The chain uses TRBV3-1 (or the pseudogene TRBV3-2) and TRBJ1-6, with a tentative D call TRBD1 (5 bases). The CDR3 sequence is 12 residues long. CDR1 is LGHDT and CDR2 is YNNKEL in the germline V gene (reference sequence). V was cut by 1 base and J by 14 bases, with 9 bases left in between. Here the CDR3 DNA reads TGTGCCAGCAGCCAAGGCGGGGGATCCCTCCACTTT. It is translated as CASSQGGGSLHF.

The J gene is TRBJ2-5, the V gene TRBV9; 9 bases are a match to TRBD1. Germline V gives CDR1 SGDLS, CDR2 YYNGEE. The CDR3 has 15 residues. Trimming removed 4 bases from V and 7 bases from J; junction bases left unmatched: 11. The CDR3 nucleotides read TGTGCCAGCAGCACAACAGGGGGCCGTCAGGGGACCCAGTACTTC. Translation gives CASSTTGGRQGTQYF.

The V and J genes are TRBV2 and TRBJ1-2; 9 bases fit TRBD1. The CDR3 totals 15 residues. V shed 5 bases, J shed 7 bases, and the junction held 11 bases outside the gene matches. Per the germline V gene, CDR1 is SNHLY and CDR2 is FYNNEI. CDR3 DNA sequence: TGTGCCAGCAGTCCGGACAGGGGTCTTTTATCTGGCTACACCTTC. This translates into CASSPDRGLLSGYTF.

The V and J genes are TRBV15 and TRBJ2-3; D remains ambiguous. Looked up from germline, CDR1 is LNHNV and CDR2 is YYDKDF (reference sequence). V was cut by 3 bases and J by 0 bases, with 7 bases left in between. This CDR3 comprises 14 residues. The CDR3 loop is CATSRLTSTDTQYF. For the CDR3, the DNA is TGTGCCACCAGCAGGTTAACTAGCACAGATACGCAGTATTTT.

The V call is TRBV19, the J call TRBJ2-5; 9 bases match TRBD1. Germline assignment: CDR1 LNHDA and CDR2 SQIVND (reference sequence). This CDR3 has 18 residues. V gave up 1 base and J gave up 4 bases; unmatched junction bases: 13. CDR3 loop: CASSIALAGTGRAETQYF. CDR3 bases: TGTGCCAGTAGTATAGCCCTAGCCGGGACAGGGAGGGCAGAGACCCAGTACTTC. Full variable domain (remainder filled in from reference TRBV19 and TRBJ2-5): DGGITQSPKYLFRKEGQNVTLSCEQNLNHDAMYWYRQDPGQGLRLIYYSQIVNDFQKGDIAEGYSVSREKKESFPLTVTSAQKNPTAFYLCASSIALAGTGRAETQYFGPGTRLLVL.

The chain employs TRBV27 and TRBJ2-7; 8 nucleotides agree with TRBD2. The J segment lost 7 bases and the V segment lost 7 bases, leaving 15 bases of the junction unmatched. The CDR3 loop spans 15 amino acids. Germline V gives CDR1 MNHEY, CDR2 SMNVEV (reference sequence). In nucleotides, the CDR3 is TGTGCCAGCACGCCTTTCTCGGGGGGGTTTCGGGAGCAGTACTTC. It codes for CASTPFSGGFREQYF.

V gene TRBV5-1 combines with J gene TRBJ2-7; TRBD1 agrees at 7 bases. CDR1 is SGHRS and CDR2 is YFSETQ in the germline V gene. Germline trimming cut 7 bases from V and 2 bases from J; bases unmatched to any gene: 9. CDR3 length equals 14 residues. This chain's CDR3 is CASAQGVVTYEQYF. The DNA of the CDR3 is TGCGCCAGCGCTCAGGGGGTAGTGACCTACGAGCAGTACTTC.

CDR3 loop: CASSLAYGSGANVLTF. CDR3 coding DNA: TGTGCCAGCAGCTTAGCCTACGGCTCTGGGGCCAACGTCCTGACTTTC. The genes are TRBV13 and TRBJ2-6; D gene ambiguous. CDR3 length: 16 amino acids. Per the germline V gene, CDR1 is PRHDT and CDR2 is FYEKMQ (reference sequence). V was shortened by 1 base and J by 0 bases, with 7 bases between the two germline ends.

This chain links TRBV6-2 or TRBV6-3 with TRBJ1-5; D is unclear. The CDR3 contains 16 residues. The ends were cut back, 3 bases at V and 1 base at J, with 13 bases in the middle. CDR1 MNHEY and CDR2 SVGEGT come from the germline V gene. CDR3 DNA: TGTGCCAGCAGTTATGGTGAGGGTTGGAGCAATCAGCCCCAGCATTTT. Its protein is CASSYGEGWSNQPQHF.

The chain joins TRBV5-4 to TRBJ1-2, with 10 bases lining up with TRBD1. The trim removed 3 bases at V and 6 bases at J, leaving 5 bases unmatched. Germline CDR1 and CDR2: SGHNT and YYREEE (reference sequence). This CDR3 region has 14 residues. The CDR3 loop reads CASSWDRGADGYTF. The CDR3 DNA sequence: TGTGCCAGCAGCTGGGACAGGGGAGCGGATGGCTACACCTTC.

This chain joins TRBV7-8 and TRBJ1-4, with D possibly matching TRBD1 (5 bases). CDR3 length equals 14 residues. The germline V gene encodes CDR1 SGHVS and CDR2 FQNEAQ. V was shortened by 6 bases and J by 4 bases, with 12 bases between the two germline ends. This chain's CDR3 is CASRRQSVNEKLFF. CDR3 nucleotides: TGTGCCAGCAGGCGACAGTCAGTTAATGAAAAACTGTTTTTT.

The chain recombines TRBV4-1 with TRBJ1-4; D gene ambiguous. The V gene's germline CDR1 is MGHRA and CDR2 YSYEKL. The CDR3 length is 17 residues. The V and J ends lost 1 base and 0 bases respectively, with 12 bases between them. The CDR3: CASSQVGVEATNEKLFF. The DNA of the CDR3 is TGCGCCAGCAGCCAAGTAGGCGTCGAGGCAACTAATGAAAAACTGTTTTTT.

The CDR3 nucleotides read TGCAGCCTGGGGGGGGACAGGGGTGGCTACACCTTC. Protein product: CSLGGDRGGYTF. J is TRBJ1-2 and V is TRBV29-1; 10 bases fit TRBD1. This CDR3 is 12 amino acids long. With V trimmed by 8 bases and J by 7 bases, 7 bases remained unmatched. Germline lookup yields CDR1 SQVTM and CDR2 ANQGSEA.

This clone showed up just a few times. This rearrangement joins TRBV5-5 to TRBJ1-4; D remains unclear. CDR3 length: 13 residues. Between the trimmed V and J ends, which lost 4 bases and 10 bases, there was a span of 14 bases. The germline CDR1 and CDR2 sequences are SGHKS and YYEKEE (reference sequence). The CDR3 coding sequence is TGTGCCAGCAGCATAGGAGGGTTGGGAAAACTGTTTTTT. It encodes CASSIGGLGKLFF.

V is TRBV7-7 and J is TRBJ2-1, with TRBD2 identical over 11 bases. Germline values: CDR1 SSHAT, CDR2 FNYEAQ (reference sequence). This CDR3 contains 16 residues. Trimming at V came to 5 bases and at J to 4 bases, leaving 7 bases not matched to a gene. This CDR3 reads CASSISGGAAYNEQFF. In nucleotides, the CDR3 is TGTGCCAGCAGCATTAGCGGGGGGGCGGCTTACAATGAGCAGTTCTTC.

The V call is TRBV6-4, the J call TRBJ1-3; D remains ambiguous. The germline CDR1 and CDR2 sequences are MRHNA and SNTAGT. This CDR3 is built from 16 residues. V was clipped by 4 bases and J by 3 bases, with 16 bases between them. The CDR3 loop is CASSGIPGLNGNTIYF. CDR3 in DNA: TGTGCCAGCAGTGGAATTCCGGGTCTCAATGGAAACACCATATATTTT.

The V gene is TRBV20-1, the J gene TRBJ2-7; the D gene is possibly TRBD1 (5 bases). The CDR3 runs to 13 residues. Trimming pared 3 bases from V and 7 bases from J, leaving 16 bases between. Germline loops: CDR1 DFQATT, CDR2 SNEGSKA (reference sequence). The CDR3 is CSASITRAEEQYF. The CDR3 DNA follows: TGCAGTGCTAGTATCACCAGGGCGGAGGAGCAGTACTTC.

This clone is a singleton in its sample. The chain combines TRBV24-1 with TRBJ2-4; 8 bases map to TRBD1. J lost 3 bases, V lost 7 bases, and 13 bases had no gene match. Looked up from germline, CDR1 is KGHDR and CDR2 is SFDVKD. CDR3 length: 17 residues. The CDR3 DNA sequence: TGTGCCACCAGAGCTCTCCAGGACAGGGCCTACAAAAACATTCAGTACTTC. Its translation is CATRALQDRAYKNIQYF.

The chain carries TRBV5-1 and TRBJ2-7; possible D gene TRBD1, 5 bases. This CDR3 spans 14 amino acids. V was cut by 4 bases and J by 5 bases, with 16 bases left in between. CDR1 is SGHRS, CDR2 YFSETQ, per germline. In DNA form, the CDR3 reads TGCGCCAGCAGCCCGAGGCCAGGGCTGGACGAGCAGTACTTC. This translates into CASSPRPGLDEQYF.